This TCR beta chain comes out of a study of T cell responses to AZD1222 COVID-19 vaccine. There are 13 residues in the CDR3. Germline CDR1 and CDR2: KGHSH and LQKENI. Trimming took off 6 bases at V and 6 bases at J, with 9 bases between the two ends. Generated by immunoSEQ multiplex PCR, the TCRdb table keeps only in-frame clones and is missing some. This sample has fewer than 150,000 clones; 87% occur once, and the top ten carry 1.2%. Study-level findings and limits: The span of vaccine-associated CD4 TCRs extended across spike, with dominance at 160-218 and 743-854. Clonal diversity may have been underestimated in mostly white British donors. The breadth and depth of Spike-specific TCRs increased once two AZD1222 doses had been given. Targeting of unmutated variant regions was reportedly seen in nearly half of spike-specific TCRs.

About this clone itself: No antigen is known for it.

This TCR was sampled from an adult in good health. The sequencing here drew on peripheral blood, taken on day 0 of AZD1222 vaccination. V is TRBV18 and J is TRBJ2-6; D is undetermined. CDR3 protein: CASSPQMANVLTF. As DNA, the CDR3 is TGTGCCAGCTCTCCCCAGATGGCCAACGTCCTGACTTTC.